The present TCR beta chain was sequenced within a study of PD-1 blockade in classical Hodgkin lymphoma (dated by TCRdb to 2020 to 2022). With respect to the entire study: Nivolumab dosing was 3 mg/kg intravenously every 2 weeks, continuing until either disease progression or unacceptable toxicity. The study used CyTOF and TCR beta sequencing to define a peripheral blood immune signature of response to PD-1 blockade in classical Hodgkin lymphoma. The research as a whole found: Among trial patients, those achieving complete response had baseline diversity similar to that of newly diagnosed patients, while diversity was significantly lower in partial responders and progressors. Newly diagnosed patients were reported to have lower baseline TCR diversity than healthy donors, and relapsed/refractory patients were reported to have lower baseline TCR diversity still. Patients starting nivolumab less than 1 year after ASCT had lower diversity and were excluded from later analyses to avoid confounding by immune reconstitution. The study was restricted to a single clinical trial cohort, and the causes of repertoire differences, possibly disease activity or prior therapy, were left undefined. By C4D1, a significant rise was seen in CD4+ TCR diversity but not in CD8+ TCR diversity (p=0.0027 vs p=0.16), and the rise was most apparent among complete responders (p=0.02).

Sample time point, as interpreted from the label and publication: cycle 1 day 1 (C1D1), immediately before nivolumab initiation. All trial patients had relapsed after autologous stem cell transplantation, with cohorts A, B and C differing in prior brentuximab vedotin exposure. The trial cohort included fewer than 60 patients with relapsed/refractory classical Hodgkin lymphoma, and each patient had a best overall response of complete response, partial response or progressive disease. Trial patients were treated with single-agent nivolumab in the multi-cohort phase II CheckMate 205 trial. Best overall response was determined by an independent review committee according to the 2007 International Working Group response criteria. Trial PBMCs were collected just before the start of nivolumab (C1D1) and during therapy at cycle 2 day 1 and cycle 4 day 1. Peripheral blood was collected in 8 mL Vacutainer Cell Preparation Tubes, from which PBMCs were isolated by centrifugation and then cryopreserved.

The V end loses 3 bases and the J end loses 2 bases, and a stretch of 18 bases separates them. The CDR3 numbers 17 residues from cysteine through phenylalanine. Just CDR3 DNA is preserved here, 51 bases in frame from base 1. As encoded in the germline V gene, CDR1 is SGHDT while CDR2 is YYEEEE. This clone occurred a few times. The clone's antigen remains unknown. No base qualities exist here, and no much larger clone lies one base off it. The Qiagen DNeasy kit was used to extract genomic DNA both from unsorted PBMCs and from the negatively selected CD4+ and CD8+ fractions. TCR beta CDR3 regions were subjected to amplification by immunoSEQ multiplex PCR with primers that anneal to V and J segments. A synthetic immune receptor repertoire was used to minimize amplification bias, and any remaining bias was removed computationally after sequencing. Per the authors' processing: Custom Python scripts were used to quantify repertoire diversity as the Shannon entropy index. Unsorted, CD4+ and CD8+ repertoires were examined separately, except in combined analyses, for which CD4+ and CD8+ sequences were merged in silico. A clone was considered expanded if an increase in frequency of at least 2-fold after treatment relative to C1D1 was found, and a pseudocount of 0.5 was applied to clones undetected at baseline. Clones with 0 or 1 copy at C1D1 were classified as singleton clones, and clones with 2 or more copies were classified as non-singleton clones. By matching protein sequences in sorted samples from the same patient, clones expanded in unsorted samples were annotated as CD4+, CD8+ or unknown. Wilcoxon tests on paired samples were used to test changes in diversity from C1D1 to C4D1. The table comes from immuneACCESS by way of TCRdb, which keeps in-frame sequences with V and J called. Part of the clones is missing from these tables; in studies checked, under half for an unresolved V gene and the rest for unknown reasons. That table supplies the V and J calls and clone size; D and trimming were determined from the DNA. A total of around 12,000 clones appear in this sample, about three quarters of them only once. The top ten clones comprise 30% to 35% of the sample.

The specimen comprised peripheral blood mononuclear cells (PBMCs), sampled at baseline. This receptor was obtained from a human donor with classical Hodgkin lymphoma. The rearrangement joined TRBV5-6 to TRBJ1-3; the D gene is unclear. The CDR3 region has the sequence CASSSSRLFGAGNTIYF. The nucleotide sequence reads TGTGCCAGCAGCTCATCTCGATTGTTCGGCGCTGGAAACACCATATATTTT.